This is a list of T cell receptor beta chains from one sample in a study of blood T cell repertoires in COVID-19. TCRdb keeps only in-frame clones here, not all; method: immunoSEQ multiplex PCR. Here the sample spans over 45,000 clones, around 90% being singletons. Sequencing input: peripheral blood. These receptors came from a woman older than 75 with acute or convalescent COVID-19. Each CDR3 is given with its conserved first and last residue. The D gene is left open where the match is weak. Clone size appears in some rows only: once, few, many, or a class for an expanded clone.

D gene,V gene,J gene,clone size,CDR3 protein,CDR3 DNA
NA,TRBV28,TRBJ1-3,NA,CASSLPAVSGNTIYF,TGTGCCAGCAGTTTACCCGCGGTCTCTGGAAACACCATATATTTT
NA,TRBV6-5,TRBJ2-2,few,CASSPRHSNTGELFF,TGTGCCAGCTCTCCGAGACACTCGAACACCGGGGAGCTGTTTTTT
NA,TRBV5-5,TRBJ2-7,NA,CASSSRDTSYEQYF,TGTGCCAGCAGCTCCCGGGACACCTCCTACGAGCAGTACTTC
NA,TRBV11-2,TRBJ2-3,few,CASSLDLGTDTQYF,TGTGCCAGCAGCTTAGATTTAGGCACAGATACGCAGTATTTT
NA,TRBV9,TRBJ1-6,once,CASSARVGNSPLHF,TGTGCCAGCAGCGCTCGGGTAGGAAATTCACCCCTCCACTTT
NA,TRBV5-4,TRBJ2-3,NA,CASSLAGAHTDTQYF,TGTGCCAGCAGCTTGGCCGGAGCTCACACAGATACGCAGTATTTT
NA,TRBV5-5,TRBJ2-2,once,CASSLVGGAGELFF,TGTGCCAGCAGCCTAGTAGGCGGGGCCGGGGAGCTGTTTTTT
NA,TRBV19,TRBJ2-1,few,CASSGRTGKNEQFF,TGTGCCAGTAGTGGTCGGACTGGAAAGAATGAGCAGTTCTTC
TRBD1,TRBV5-6,TRBJ1-5,NA,CASSPGQGSTQPQHF,TGTGCCAGCAGCCCGGGACAGGGGAGCACCCAGCCCCAGCATTTT
NA,TRBV3-1/TRBV3-2,TRBJ1-2,NA,CASSQDWAAPFGGYTF,TGTGCCAGCAGCCAAGATTGGGCAGCACCCTTTGGAGGCTACACCTTC
NA,TRBV18,TRBJ2-1,NA,CASSPMRGSYNEQFF,TGTGCCAGCTCACCAATGAGAGGATCCTACAATGAGCAGTTCTTC
TRBD1,TRBV7-9,TRBJ2-1,NA,CASSNRQGPDNEQFF,TGTGCCAGCAGCAACCGACAGGGCCCTGACAATGAGCAGTTCTTC
NA,TRBV4-2,TRBJ2-2,NA,CASSQRGHTGELFF,TGTGCCAGCAGCCAAAGGGGCCACACCGGGGAGCTGTTTTTT
TRBD1,TRBV10-3,TRBJ2-1,NA,CAISDRTGSNEQFF,TGTGCCATCAGTGATAGGACAGGGTCAAATGAGCAGTTCTTC
TRBD2,TRBV18,TRBJ2-3,NA,CASSPQAGALQSTDTQYF,TGTGCCAGCTCACCACAAGCGGGGGCCCTCCAGAGCACAGATACGCAGTATTTT
NA,TRBV21-1,TRBJ1-2,NA,CASSKCQGARYGYTF,TGTGCCAGCAGCAAATGCCAGGGGGCGCGCTATGGCTACACCTTC
TRBD1,TRBV10-1,TRBJ1-3,few,CASSESTGDTIYF,TGCGCCAGCAGTGAGTCGACAGGGGACACCATATATTTT
TRBD1,TRBV7-9,TRBJ1-2,NA,CASSRRTGVWYGYTF,TGTGCCAGCAGCCGAAGGACAGGGGTCTGGTATGGCTACACCTTC
NA,TRBV28,TRBJ1-1,NA,CASSQPGLGEAFF,TGTGCCAGCAGTCAACCCGGCCTCGGGGAAGCTTTCTTT
TRBD1,TRBV6-5,TRBJ1-4,NA,CASRLGQNNEKLFF,TGTGCCAGCAGATTGGGACAGAACAATGAAAAACTGTTTTTT
NA,TRBV20-1,TRBJ1-2,NA,CSASPEGRYYGYTF,TGCAGTGCTAGTCCGGAGGGCCGCTACTATGGCTACACCTTC
NA,TRBV7-2,TRBJ1-1,NA,CASSLGAAYTEAFF,TGTGCCAGCAGCTTAGGGGCAGCTTACACTGAAGCTTTCTTT
TRBD1,TRBV6-5,TRBJ2-1,NA,CASSLPTGGEQFF,TGTGCCAGCAGTCTGCCGACAGGGGGCGAGCAGTTCTTC
NA,TRBV3-1/TRBV3-2,TRBJ1-2,NA,CASSLRGPVSGYTF,TGTGCCAGCAGCCTCAGGGGCCCAGTGTCCGGCTACACCTTC
TRBD2,TRBV2,TRBJ2-5,NA,CATSRLAGGQETQYF,TGTGCCACCAGCAGATTGGCGGGGGGCCAAGAGACCCAGTACTTC
NA,TRBV5-1,TRBJ2-1,NA,CASSLASQPNEQFF,TGCGCCAGCAGCTTGGCTAGCCAGCCTAATGAGCAGTTCTTC
NA,TRBV5-1,TRBJ1-1,few,CASSPLGQNTEAFF,TGCGCCAGCAGCCCGCTTGGGCAGAACACTGAAGCTTTCTTT
NA,TRBV19,TRBJ1-5,NA,CASSATRGFSNQPQHF,TGTGCCAGTAGTGCTACAAGGGGATTTAGCAATCAGCCCCAGCATTTT
NA,TRBV30,TRBJ2-5,NA,CAFNPLVARRTQYF,TGTGCCTTCAACCCTCTAGTGGCCCGAAGGACCCAGTACTTC
NA,TRBV6-6,TRBJ1-1,NA,CASSQGGLMNTEAFF,TGTGCCAGCAGTCAGGGCGGGTTGATGAACACTGAAGCTTTCTTT
NA,TRBV5-3,TRBJ2-1,NA,CARSPTARNEQFF,TGTGCCAGAAGCCCGACAGCCCGGAATGAGCAGTTCTTC
NA,TRBV5-1,TRBJ2-3,NA,CASSLSLASTDTQYF,TGCGCCAGCAGCTTGAGCCTAGCGAGTACAGATACGCAGTATTTT
NA,TRBV21-1,TRBJ2-4,NA,CASSKSAPRGHGSAKNIQYF,TGTGCCAGCAGCAAATCTGCCCCCAGGGGGCATGGGTCTGCCAAAAACATTCAGTACTTC